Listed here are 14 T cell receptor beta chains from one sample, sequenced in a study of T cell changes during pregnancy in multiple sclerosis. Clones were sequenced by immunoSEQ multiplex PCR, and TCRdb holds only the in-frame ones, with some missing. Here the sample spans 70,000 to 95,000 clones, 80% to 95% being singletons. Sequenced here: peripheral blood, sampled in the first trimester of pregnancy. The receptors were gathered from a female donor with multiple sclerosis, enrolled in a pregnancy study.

The CDR3 sequence is CASSSGPNEKLFF. As DNA, the CDR3 is TGTGCCAGCAGCTCCGGTCCTAATGAAAAACTGTTTTTT. The rearrangement uses TRBV7-9 and TRBJ1-4; D is unclear. The V gene's germline CDR1 is SEHNR and CDR2 FQNEAQ (reference sequence). Trimming cost V 4 bases and J 3 bases, with 6 bases left between them. The CDR3 runs 13 residues. The full variable domain, completed using reference TRBV7-9 and TRBJ1-4, is DTGVSQNPRHKITKRGQNVTFRCDPISEHNRLYWYRQTLGQGPEFLTYFQNEAQLEKSRLLSDRFSAERPKGSFSTLEIQRTEQGDSAMYLCASSSGPNEKLFFGSGTQLSVL.

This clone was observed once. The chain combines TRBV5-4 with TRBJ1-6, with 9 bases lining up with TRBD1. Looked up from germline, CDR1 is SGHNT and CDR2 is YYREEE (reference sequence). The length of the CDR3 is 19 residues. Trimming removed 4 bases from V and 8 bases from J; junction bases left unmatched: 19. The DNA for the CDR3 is TGTGCCAGCAGCCGTAAGCCCCTGGGGACAGGGAATATTGATTCACCCCTCCACTTT. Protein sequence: CASSRKPLGTGNIDSPLHF.

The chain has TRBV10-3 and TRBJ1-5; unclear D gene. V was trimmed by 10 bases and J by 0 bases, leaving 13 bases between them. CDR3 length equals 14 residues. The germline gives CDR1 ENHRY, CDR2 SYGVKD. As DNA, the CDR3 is TGTGCCACCTCCCCAGAGGGTAGCAATCAGCCCCAGCATTTT. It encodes CATSPEGSNQPQHF.

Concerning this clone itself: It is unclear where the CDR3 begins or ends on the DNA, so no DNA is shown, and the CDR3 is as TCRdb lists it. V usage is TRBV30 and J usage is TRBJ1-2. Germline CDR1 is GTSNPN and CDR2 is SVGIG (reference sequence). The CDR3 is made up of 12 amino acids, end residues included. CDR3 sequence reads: CAWSGVGGGNTF.

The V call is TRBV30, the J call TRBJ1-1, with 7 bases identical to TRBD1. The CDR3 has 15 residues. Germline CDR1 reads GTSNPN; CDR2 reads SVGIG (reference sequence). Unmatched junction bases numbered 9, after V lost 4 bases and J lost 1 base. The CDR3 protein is CAWKTGVNRNTEAFF. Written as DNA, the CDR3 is TGTGCCTGGAAAACAGGGGTAAACCGGAACACTGAAGCTTTCTTT.

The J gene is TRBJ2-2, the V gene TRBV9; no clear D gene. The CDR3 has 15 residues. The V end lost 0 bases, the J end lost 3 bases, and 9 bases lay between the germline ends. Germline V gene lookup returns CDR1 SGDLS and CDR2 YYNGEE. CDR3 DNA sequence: TGTGCCAGCAGCGTAGATGGCTCCTACACCGGGGAGCTGTTTTTT. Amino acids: CASSVDGSYTGELFF.

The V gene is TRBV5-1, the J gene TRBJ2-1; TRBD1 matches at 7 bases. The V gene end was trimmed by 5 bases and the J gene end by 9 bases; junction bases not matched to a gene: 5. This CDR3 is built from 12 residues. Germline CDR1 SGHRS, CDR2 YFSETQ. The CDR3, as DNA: TGCGCCAGCAGTTCAGGGGACAGTGAGCAGTTCTTC. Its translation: CASSSGDSEQFF.

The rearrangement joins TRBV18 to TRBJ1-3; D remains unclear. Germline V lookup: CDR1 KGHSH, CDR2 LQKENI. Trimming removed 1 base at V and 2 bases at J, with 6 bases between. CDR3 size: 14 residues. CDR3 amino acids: CASSPQTPGNTIYF. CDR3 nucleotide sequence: TGTGCCAGCTCACCACAGACACCTGGAAACACCATATATTTT.

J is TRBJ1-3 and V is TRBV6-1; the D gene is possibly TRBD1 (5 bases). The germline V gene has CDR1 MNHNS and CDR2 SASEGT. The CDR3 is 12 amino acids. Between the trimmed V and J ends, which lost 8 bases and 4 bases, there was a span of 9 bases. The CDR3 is CASGAVGNTIYF. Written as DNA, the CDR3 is TGTGCCAGCGGGGCAGTGGGAAACACCATATATTTT.

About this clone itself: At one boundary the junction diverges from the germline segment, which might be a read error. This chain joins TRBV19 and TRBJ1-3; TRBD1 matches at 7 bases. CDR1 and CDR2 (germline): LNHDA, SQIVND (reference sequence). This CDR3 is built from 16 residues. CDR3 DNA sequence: TGTGCCAGTAGGATAGGGCGGGACAGCTTTGGAAACACCATATATTTT. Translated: CASRIGRDSFGNTIYF.

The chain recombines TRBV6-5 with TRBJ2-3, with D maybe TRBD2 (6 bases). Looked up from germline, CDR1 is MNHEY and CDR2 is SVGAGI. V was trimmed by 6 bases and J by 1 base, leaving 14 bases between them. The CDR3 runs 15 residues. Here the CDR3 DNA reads TGTGCCAGCAGGTCGGGACTTAGCGGCACAGATACGCAGTATTTT. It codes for CASRSGLSGTDTQYF.

In DNA form, the CDR3 reads TGTGCCAGCAGGCCGTCGACAGGGGATATGTACTTC. This gives the protein CASRPSTGDMYF. The chain carries TRBV2 and TRBJ2-4, with 8 bases identical to TRBD1. Germline loops: CDR1 SNHLY, CDR2 FYNNEI. The CDR3 is 12 residues long. Losses at the gene ends were 6 bases for V and 15 bases for J; bases not matched to a gene: 10.

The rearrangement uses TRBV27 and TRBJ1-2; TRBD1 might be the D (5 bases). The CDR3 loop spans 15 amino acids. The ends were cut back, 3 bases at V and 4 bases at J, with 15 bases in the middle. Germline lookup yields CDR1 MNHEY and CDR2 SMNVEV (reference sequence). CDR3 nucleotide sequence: TGTGCCAGCAGTTTGGGGCAGGGCTATGTCTATGGCTACACCTTC. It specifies CASSLGQGYVYGYTF.

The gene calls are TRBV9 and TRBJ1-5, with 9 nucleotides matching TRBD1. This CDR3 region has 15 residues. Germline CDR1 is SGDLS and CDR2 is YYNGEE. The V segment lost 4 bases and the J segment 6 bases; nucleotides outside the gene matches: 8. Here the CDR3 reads CASSPGTGRSQPQHF. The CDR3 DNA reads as TGTGCCAGCAGCCCCGGGACAGGGAGGAGTCAGCCCCAGCATTTT.